A selection of T cell receptor beta chains follows, all from one sample in a study of technical replicates of blood from a handful of donors. Profiling relied on immunoSEQ multiplex PCR, and the TCRdb table lists in-frame clones only, not all of them. Among about 12,000 clones listed, approximately 96% were seen once. Sequencing was performed on PBMCs. These TCRs come from a human donor in good health. Each CDR3 is given with its conserved first and last residue. The D gene is left open where the match is weak. Only part of the rows carry a size: once, few, many, or a class if the clone is expanded.

j_gene | v_gene | d_gene | abundance | CDR3aa
TRBJ2-7 | TRBV5-1 | NA | NA | CASSADRTYEQYF
TRBJ2-1 | TRBV28 | TRBD2 | once | CASRGTNSIDEQFF
TRBJ2-6 | TRBV7-3 | NA | NA | CASSLSGERSGANVLTF
TRBJ2-3 | TRBV7-8 | NA | NA | CASSLAVGVATDTQYF
TRBJ1-4 | TRBV5-1 | TRBD1 | NA | CASSLVQGADEKLFF
TRBJ2-7 | TRBV27 | NA | NA | CASSLSKQGREQYF
TRBJ2-7 | TRBV5-1 | TRBD2 | once | CASSPTAGGPYEQYF
TRBJ1-1 | TRBV5-1 | NA | NA | CASSLGGGSQTEAFF
TRBJ2-5 | TRBV30 | NA | once | CAWSVLGVQETQYF
TRBJ2-1 | TRBV30 | TRBD2 | NA | CAWGGLAGALSYNEQFF
TRBJ1-1 | TRBV9 | TRBD1 | NA | CASSTGQGNTEAFF
TRBJ1-4 | TRBV28 | TRBD1 | NA | CASKGGRREKLFF
TRBJ2-7 | TRBV5-6 | TRBD2 | NA | CASSLSALAGREQYF
TRBJ2-7 | TRBV7-9 | TRBD1 | NA | CASSSQGVDEQYF
TRBJ1-3 | TRBV6-5 | NA | NA | CASSYSQGSAGNTIYF
TRBJ1-5 | TRBV2 | NA | NA | CASSGDIVGQPQHF
TRBJ2-3 | TRBV2 | TRBD2 | NA | CASSDSGRAGGDTQYF
TRBJ2-7 | TRBV11-3 | TRBD2 | NA | CASSLEGMGAGGSSGEQYF
TRBJ2-1 | TRBV29-1 | TRBD2 | NA | CSVSPQRENRQFF
TRBJ2-5 | TRBV7-7 | TRBD1 | NA | CASSSGQGGQETQYF
TRBJ1-1 | TRBV11-1 | TRBD1 | NA | CASSHDRAEAFF
TRBJ2-1 | TRBV5-1 | NA | NA | CASSLADSYNEQFF
TRBJ2-2 | TRBV5-4 | TRBD1 | NA | CASSVDRELQNTGELFF
TRBJ1-2 | TRBV30 | NA | once | CAWSVWQGGYGYTF
TRBJ1-1 | TRBV6-1 | NA | NA | CATLLGRAGAFF
TRBJ2-3 | TRBV19 | TRBD1 | NA | CASSIVNRGEVPQYF
TRBJ2-5 | TRBV5-1 | TRBD2 | once | CASSLASGPQETQYF
TRBJ1-2 | TRBV5-1 | NA | NA | CASSLAGRSASAF
TRBJ2-1 | TRBV11-2 | TRBD1 | NA | CATLGGQIYNEQFF
TRBJ2-7 | TRBV28 | TRBD2 | NA | CASSFGRSGSSSYEQYF
TRBJ2-2 | TRBV19 | TRBD1 | NA | CASSKPTGWTGELFF
TRBJ1-3 | TRBV6-5 | TRBD1 | NA | CASSYGTGPGNTIYF
TRBJ1-3 | TRBV11-2 | TRBD1 | once | CASSSMPRDSGNTIYF
TRBJ1-4 | TRBV30 | NA | NA | CAWSVGGLNEKLFF
TRBJ2-7 | TRBV29-1 | TRBD1 | NA | CSVRGQGHEQYF
TRBJ2-3 | TRBV7-6 | NA | NA | CASSLEAWAGTDTQYF
TRBJ2-5 | TRBV5-4 | NA | NA | CASSLGASKQETQYF
TRBJ2-7 | TRBV5-1 | NA | few | CASSLGPPGGHYEQYF
TRBJ2-2 | TRBV28 | TRBD1 | NA | CASSSGQGNTGELFF
TRBJ2-7 | TRBV6-5 | NA | NA | CASRPTGEIAGEQYF
TRBJ1-2 | TRBV7-9 | NA | NA | CASSRNWSDGYTF
TRBJ1-2 | TRBV30 | TRBD1 | NA | CARELGGGYTF
TRBJ2-5 | TRBV7-6 | TRBD2 | NA | CASSRNSGRAETQYF
TRBJ1-5 | TRBV28 | NA | NA | CASKTAGTQGSQPQHF
TRBJ2-3 | TRBV7-8 | NA | NA | CASSSQLNTDTQYF
TRBJ1-2 | TRBV15 | NA | NA | CATSRPYRNYGYTF
TRBJ1-1 | TRBV29-1 | NA | NA | CSVLGREVTEAFF
TRBJ2-2 | TRBV7-6 | TRBD1 | NA | CASSLEAQGVGELFF
TRBJ2-7 | TRBV6-5 | TRBD2 | NA | CASSLSSGTYEQYF
TRBJ2-2 | TRBV7-9 | NA | NA | CASSLAEIGELFF
TRBJ2-2 | TRBV5-1 | TRBD2 | NA | CASSPGGRIAANTGELFF
TRBJ2-2 | TRBV28 | TRBD2 | NA | CASTSLAGGPGELFF
TRBJ1-2 | TRBV7-8 | NA | NA | CASSLIQGSYGYTF
TRBJ2-1 | TRBV11-2 | TRBD2 | NA | CASSLSPLAGGLSYNEQFF
TRBJ2-3 | TRBV5-6 | NA | NA | CASTSGLTQYF